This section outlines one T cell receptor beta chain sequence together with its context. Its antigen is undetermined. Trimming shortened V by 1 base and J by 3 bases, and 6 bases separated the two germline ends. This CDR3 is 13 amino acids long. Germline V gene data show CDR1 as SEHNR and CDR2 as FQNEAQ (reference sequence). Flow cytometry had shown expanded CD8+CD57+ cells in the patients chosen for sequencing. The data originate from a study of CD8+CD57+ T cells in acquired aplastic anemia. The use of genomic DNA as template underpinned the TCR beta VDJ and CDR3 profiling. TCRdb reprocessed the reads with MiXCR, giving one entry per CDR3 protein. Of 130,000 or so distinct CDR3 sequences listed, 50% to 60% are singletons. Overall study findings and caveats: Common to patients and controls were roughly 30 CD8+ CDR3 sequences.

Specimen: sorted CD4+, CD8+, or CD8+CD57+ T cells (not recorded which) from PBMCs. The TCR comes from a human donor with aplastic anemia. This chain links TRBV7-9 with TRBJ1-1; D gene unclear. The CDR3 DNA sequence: TGTGCCAGCAGCTTAGAGGCAGACACTGAAGCTTTCTTT. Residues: CASSLEADTEAFF.